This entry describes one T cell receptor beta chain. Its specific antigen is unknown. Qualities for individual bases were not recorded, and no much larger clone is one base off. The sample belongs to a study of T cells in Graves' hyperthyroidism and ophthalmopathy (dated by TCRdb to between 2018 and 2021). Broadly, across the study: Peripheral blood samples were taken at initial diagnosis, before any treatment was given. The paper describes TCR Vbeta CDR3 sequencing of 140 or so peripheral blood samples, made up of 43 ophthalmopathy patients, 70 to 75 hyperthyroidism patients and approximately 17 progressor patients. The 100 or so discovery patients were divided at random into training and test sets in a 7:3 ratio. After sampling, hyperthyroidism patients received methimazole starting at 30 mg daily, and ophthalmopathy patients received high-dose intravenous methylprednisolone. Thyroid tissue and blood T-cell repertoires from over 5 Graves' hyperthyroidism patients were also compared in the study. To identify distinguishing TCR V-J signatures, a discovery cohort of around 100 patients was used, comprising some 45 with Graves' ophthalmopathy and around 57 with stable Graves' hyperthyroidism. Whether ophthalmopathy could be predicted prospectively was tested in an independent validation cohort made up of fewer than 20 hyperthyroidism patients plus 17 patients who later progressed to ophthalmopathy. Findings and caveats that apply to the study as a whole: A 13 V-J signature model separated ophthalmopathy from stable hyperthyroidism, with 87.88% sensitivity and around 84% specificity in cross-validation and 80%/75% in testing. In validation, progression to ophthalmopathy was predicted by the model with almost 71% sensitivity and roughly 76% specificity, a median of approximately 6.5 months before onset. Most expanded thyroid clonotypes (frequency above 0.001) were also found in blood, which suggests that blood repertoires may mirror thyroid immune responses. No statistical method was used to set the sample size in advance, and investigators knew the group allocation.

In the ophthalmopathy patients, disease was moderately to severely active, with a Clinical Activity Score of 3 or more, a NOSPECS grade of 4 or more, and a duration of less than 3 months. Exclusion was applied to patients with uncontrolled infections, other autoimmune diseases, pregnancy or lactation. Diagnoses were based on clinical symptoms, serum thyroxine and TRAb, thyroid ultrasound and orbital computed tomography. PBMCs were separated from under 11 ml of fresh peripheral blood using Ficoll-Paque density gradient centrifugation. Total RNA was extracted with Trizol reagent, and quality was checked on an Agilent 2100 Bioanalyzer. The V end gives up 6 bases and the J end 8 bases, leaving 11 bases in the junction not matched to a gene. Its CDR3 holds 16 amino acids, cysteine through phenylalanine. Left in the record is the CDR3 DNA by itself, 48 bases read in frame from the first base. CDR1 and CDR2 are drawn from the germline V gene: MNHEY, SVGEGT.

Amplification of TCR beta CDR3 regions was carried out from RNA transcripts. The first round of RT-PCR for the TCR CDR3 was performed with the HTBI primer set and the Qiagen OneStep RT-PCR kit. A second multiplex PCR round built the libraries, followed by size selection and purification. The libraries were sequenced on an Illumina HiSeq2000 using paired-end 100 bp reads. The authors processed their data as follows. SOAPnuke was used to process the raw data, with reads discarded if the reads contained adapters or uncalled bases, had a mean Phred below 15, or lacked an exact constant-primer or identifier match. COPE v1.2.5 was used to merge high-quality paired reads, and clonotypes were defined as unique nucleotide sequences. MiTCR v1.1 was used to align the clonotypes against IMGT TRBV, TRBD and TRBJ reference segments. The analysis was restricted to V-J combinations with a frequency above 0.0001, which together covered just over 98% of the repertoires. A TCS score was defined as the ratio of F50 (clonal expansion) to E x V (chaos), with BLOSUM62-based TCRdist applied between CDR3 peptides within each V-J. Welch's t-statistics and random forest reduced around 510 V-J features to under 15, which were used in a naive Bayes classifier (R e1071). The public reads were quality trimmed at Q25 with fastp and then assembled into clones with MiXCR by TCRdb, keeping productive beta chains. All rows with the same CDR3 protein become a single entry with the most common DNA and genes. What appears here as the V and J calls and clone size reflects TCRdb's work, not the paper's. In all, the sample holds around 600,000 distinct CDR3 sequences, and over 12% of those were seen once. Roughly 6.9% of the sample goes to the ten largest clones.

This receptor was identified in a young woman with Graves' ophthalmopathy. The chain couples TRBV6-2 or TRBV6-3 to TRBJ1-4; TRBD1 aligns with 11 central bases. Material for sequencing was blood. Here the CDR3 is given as CASSPTRTGGGEKLFF. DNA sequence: TGTGCCAGCAGCCCTACCCGGACAGGGGGCGGCGAAAAACTGTTTTTT.